Following are 22 T cell receptor beta chains from one sample sequenced in a study of T cell responses to AZD1222 COVID-19 vaccine. The method was immunoSEQ multiplex PCR; TCRdb's version includes in-frame clones alone and lacks a portion of them. The sample lists about 75,000 clones; about 91% were seen once. Sequencing was performed on peripheral blood, taken 28 days after the second dose of the MenACWY control vaccine. These receptors were taken from an adult who received the MenACWY meningococcal vaccine as a control.

V gene TRBV7-9 combines with J gene TRBJ1-4, with D unresolved. Deletions cut 2 bases from V and 8 bases from J, with 6 bases between. The CDR3 runs to 12 residues. Germline V lookup: CDR1 SEHNR, CDR2 FQNEAQ (reference sequence). CDR3 in amino acids: CASSLNREKLFF. For the CDR3, the DNA is TGTGCCAGCAGCTTAAATCGCGAAAAACTGTTTTTT.

This clone was counted once. The chain is built from TRBV19 and TRBJ2-3; 9 positions agree with TRBD2. This CDR3 has 15 residues. Trimming at V came to 4 bases and at J to 0 bases, leaving 2 bases not matched to a gene. The V gene's germline CDR1 is LNHDA and CDR2 SQIVND (reference sequence). The chain's CDR3 is CASSTAGGSTDTQYF. The CDR3 DNA sequence: TGTGCCAGTAGTACCGCGGGGGGGAGCACAGATACGCAGTATTTT.

V and J are TRBV4-3 and TRBJ2-4, with 9 bases identical to TRBD1. Germline V gene data show CDR1 as LGHNA and CDR2 as YSLEER. The CDR3 loop spans 16 amino acids. V lost 4 bases and J lost 8; bases outside the gene matches: 12. The CDR3 reads CASSPQRTGDFDIQYF. As DNA, the CDR3 is TGCGCCAGCAGCCCTCAGCGGACAGGGGATTTTGACATTCAGTACTTC.

The J gene is TRBJ1-4, the V gene TRBV4-1; 8 nucleotides match TRBD1. The junction had 15 bases not matched to a gene; V was cut back by 8 bases and J by 7 bases. Germline V lookup: CDR1 MGHRA, CDR2 YSYEKL. This CDR3 contains 16 residues. DNA for the CDR3: TGCGCCAGCGGACTTTCGACAGGGGCGCAGAGTGAAAAACTGTTTTTT. Amino acids: CASGLSTGAQSEKLFF.

The rearrangement links TRBV4-1 to TRBJ2-2; tentative D call: TRBD1 (6 bases). CDR3 length equals 16 residues. Germline-derived CDR1 and CDR2 are MGHRA and YSYEKL. V was trimmed by 0 bases and J by 4 bases, leaving 12 bases between them. CDR3 residues: CASSQEPGQVTGELFF. CDR3 bases: TGCGCCAGCAGCCAAGAACCGGGACAAGTCACCGGGGAGCTGTTTTTT.

The rearrangement uses TRBV2 and TRBJ1-2; 7 bases are shared with TRBD1. Losses at the gene ends were 6 bases for V and 3 bases for J; bases not matched to a gene: 7. Per the germline V gene, CDR1 is SNHLY and CDR2 is FYNNEI. This CDR3 region has 14 residues. The CDR3 sequence is CASRATGSDYGYTF. The CDR3 DNA reads TGTGCCAGCAGAGCGACAGGGTCCGACTATGGCTACACCTTC.

This rearrangement joins TRBV7-7 to TRBJ2-5, with D possibly TRBD2 on 7 matching bases. The CDR3 runs to 15 residues. Trimming shortened V by 5 bases and J by 5 bases, and 18 bases separated the two germline ends. Germline CDR1 is SSHAT and CDR2 is FNYEAQ (reference sequence). The CDR3 region is CASSPRAGRGETQYF. In DNA, the CDR3 is TGTGCCAGCAGCCCCCGGGCAGGGAGGGGGGAGACCCAGTACTTC.

The J gene is TRBJ2-4, the V gene TRBV7-2, with TRBD2 as a possible D gene (7 bases). The CDR3 covers 15 residues. Germline CDR1 reads SGHTA; CDR2 reads FQGNSA. V gave up 5 bases and J gave up 3 bases, with 14 bases separating them. CDR3 sequence reads: CASSGGGRNKNIQYF. CDR3 bases: TGTGCCAGCAGCGGGGGGGGCAGGAACAAAAACATTCAGTACTTC. Full variable domain (missing parts from reference TRBV7-2 and TRBJ2-4): GAGVSQSPSNKVTEKGKDVELRCDPISGHTALYWYRQSLGQGLEFLIYFQGNSAPDKSGLPSDRFSAERTGGSVSTLTIQRTQQEDSAVYLCASSGGGRNKNIQYFGAGTRLSVL.

V and J are TRBV30 and TRBJ1-4, with D possibly matching TRBD1 (5 bases). The CDR3 consists of 13 residues. The germline CDR1 and CDR2 sequences are GTSNPN and SVGIG (reference sequence). V lost 8 bases, J lost 3 bases, and 13 bases lay in between. For the CDR3, the DNA is TGTGCCCTGGAGTCAGGGTCTAATGAAAAACTGTTTTTT. Translating it yields CALESGSNEKLFF. The full variable domain, in which reference TRBV30 and TRBJ1-4 provide the parts outside the CDR3, is SQTIHQWPATLVQPVGSPLSLECTVEGTSNPNLYWYRQAAGRGLQLLFYSVGIGQISSEVPQNLSASRPQDRQFILSSKKLLLSDSGFYLCALESGSNEKLFFGSGTQLSVL.

This chain uses TRBV14 with TRBJ2-7; 14 bases are a match to TRBD2. This CDR3 is 15 amino acids long. In germline, CDR1 is SGHDN, CDR2 FVKESK. Losses at the gene ends were 1 base for V and 7 bases for J; bases not matched to a gene: 3. CDR3 loop: CASSQGTSGGTEQYF. The CDR3 DNA reads as TGTGCCAGCAGCCAAGGGACTAGCGGGGGGACGGAGCAGTACTTC.

The chain uses TRBV18 and TRBJ1-1; no clear D. CDR3 length equals 13 residues. V was pared by 1 base and J by 5 bases, with 8 bases between. Germline V gives CDR1 KGHSH, CDR2 LQKENI. CDR3 in amino acids: CASSPQRGTEAFF. The CDR3 DNA reads TGTGCCAGCTCACCACAAAGAGGAACTGAAGCTTTCTTT.

The V call is TRBV6-2 or TRBV6-3, the J call TRBJ2-7; D ambiguous. Germline assignment: CDR1 MNHEY and CDR2 SVGEGT. The germline V and J ends were trimmed by 0 bases and 0 bases, with 6 bases remaining between them. The CDR3 is 14 residues long. CDR3 sequence (DNA): TGTGCCAGCAGTTACTCGCAACTCTCCTACGAGCAGTACTTC. This sequence encodes CASSYSQLSYEQYF.

This chain links TRBV3-1 (or the pseudogene TRBV3-2) with TRBJ1-1, with 9 bases identical to TRBD1. The V gene end was trimmed by 4 bases and the J gene end by 7 bases; junction bases not matched to a gene: 4. Looked up from germline, CDR1 is LGHDT and CDR2 is YNNKEL (reference sequence). The CDR3 sequence is 13 residues long. The CDR3 loop is CASSRGQGLEAFF. Here the CDR3 DNA reads TGTGCCAGCAGCCGCGGACAGGGGCTTGAAGCTTTCTTT.

CDR3 loop: CASSLFSDHGYTF. The DNA of the CDR3 is TGCGCCAGCAGCTTGTTTAGCGACCATGGCTACACCTTC. This chain connects TRBV5-1 to TRBJ1-2; D is undetermined. Germline V gives CDR1 SGHRS, CDR2 YFSETQ. V was pared by 1 base and J by 6 bases, with 10 bases between. The CDR3 is 13 amino acids. Looking up the rest from reference TRBV5-1 and TRBJ1-2 gives the full variable domain: KAGVTQTPRYLIKTRGQQVTLSCSPISGHRSVSWYQQTPGQGLQFLFEYFSETQRNKGNFPGRFSGRQFSNSRSEMNVSTLELGDSALYLCASSLFSDHGYTFGSGTRLTVV.

This chain connects TRBV30 to TRBJ2-3; TRBD1 matches 10 bases. CDR1 and CDR2 from the germline V gene are GTSNPN and SVGIG (reference sequence). The ends lost 5 bases at V and 5 bases at J; junction bases unmatched: 7. This CDR3 contains 14 residues. CDR3 protein: CAWGRDRGRDTQYF. The CDR3 bases are TGTGCCTGGGGCCGGGACAGGGGACGAGATACGCAGTATTTT.

The V call is TRBV6-1, the J call TRBJ1-2, with D unclear. V was shortened by 1 base and J by 5 bases, with 20 bases between the two germline ends. CDR3 size: 17 residues. Germline assignment: CDR1 MNHNS and CDR2 SASEGT. CDR3 nucleotide sequence: TGTGCCAGCAGTGAAGGAGTCGTGGGGTGGGGAGCGTATGGCTACACCTTC. Translated, it gives CASSEGVVGWGAYGYTF.

This clone was seen only a few times. V and J are TRBV2 and TRBJ2-1; the D gene is possibly TRBD1 (6 bases). V lost 2 bases and J 8 bases, leaving 10 bases between the germline ends. Germline assignment: CDR1 SNHLY and CDR2 FYNNEI. The CDR3 is 13 amino acids. CDR3 bases: TGTGCCAGCAGTGAACCCAGGGGCCATGAGCAGTTCTTC. As protein: CASSEPRGHEQFF. Drawing the rest from reference TRBV2 and TRBJ2-1, the complete variable domain is EPEVTQTPSHQVTQMGQEVILRCVPISNHLYFYWYRQILGQKVEFLVSFYNNEISEKSEIFDDQFSVERPDGSNFTLKIRSTKLEDSAMYFCASSEPRGHEQFFGPGTRLTVL.

The rearrangement uses TRBV6-5 and TRBJ1-1, with a possible D match to TRBD1 (5 bases). The germline V gene has CDR1 MNHEY and CDR2 SVGAGI. The CDR3 is 14 residues long. V was clipped by 6 bases and J by 0 bases, with 11 bases between them. The CDR3 is CASRTGTVNTEAFF. In DNA form, the CDR3 reads TGTGCCAGCAGGACCGGGACGGTGAACACTGAAGCTTTCTTT.

The chain combines TRBV7-2 with TRBJ1-2; D not resolved. Germline assignment: CDR1 SGHTA and CDR2 FQGNSA. CDR3 length equals 11 residues. V lost 2 bases and J lost 11, with 9 bases in between. The DNA for the CDR3 is TGTGCCAGCAGCTTAAAAGAGGATTACACCTTC. This encodes CASSLKEDYTF.

The chain employs TRBV7-2 and TRBJ2-7; 9 bases match TRBD1. Trimming cost V 5 bases and J 4 bases; bases outside gene matches: 9. CDR1 is SGHTA and CDR2 is FQGNSA in the germline V gene. There are 15 residues in the CDR3. The CDR3 DNA is TGTGCCAGCAGCGTAACCGGGACAGGGCATTACGAGCAGTACTTC. This gives the protein CASSVTGTGHYEQYF.

CDR3 in amino acids: CASSDRPPGTYGYTF. The CDR3 region has the DNA TGTGCCAGCAGTGACCGACCACCAGGGACCTACGGCTACACCTTC. The chain combines TRBV6-1 with TRBJ1-2; the D gene is possibly TRBD1 (5 bases). CDR1 MNHNS and CDR2 SASEGT come from the germline V gene. The CDR3 consists of 15 residues. The germline V and J ends were trimmed by 3 bases and 8 bases, with 19 bases remaining between them.

The V call is TRBV2, the J call TRBJ2-3; TRBD1 matches at 11 bases. Germline CDR1 reads SNHLY; CDR2 reads FYNNEI. With 4 bases clipped from V and 2 bases from J, the junction kept 5 bases outside the gene matches. The CDR3 loop spans 16 amino acids. The CDR3 DNA follows: TGTGCCAGCAGTGGCCGGGACAGGGGGTCCACAGATACGCAGTATTTT. This encodes CASSGRDRGSTDTQYF.